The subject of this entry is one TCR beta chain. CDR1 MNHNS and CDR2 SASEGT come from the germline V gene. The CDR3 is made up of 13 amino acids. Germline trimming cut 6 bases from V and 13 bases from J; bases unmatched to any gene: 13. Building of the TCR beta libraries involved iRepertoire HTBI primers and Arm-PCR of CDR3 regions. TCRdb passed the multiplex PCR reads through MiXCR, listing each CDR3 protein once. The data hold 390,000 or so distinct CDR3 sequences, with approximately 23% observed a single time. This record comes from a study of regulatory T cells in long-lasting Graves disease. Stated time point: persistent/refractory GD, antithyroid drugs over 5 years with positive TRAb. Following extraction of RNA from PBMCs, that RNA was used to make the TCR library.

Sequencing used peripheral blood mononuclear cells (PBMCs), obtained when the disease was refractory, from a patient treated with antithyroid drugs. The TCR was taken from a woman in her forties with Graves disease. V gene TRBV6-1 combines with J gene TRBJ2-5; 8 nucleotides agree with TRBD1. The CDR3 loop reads CASRGTGWVGWYF. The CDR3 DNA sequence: TGTGCCAGCAGAGGGACAGGTTGGGTTGGGTGGTACTTC.